This T cell receptor beta chain was identified in a study of CD8 T cells in ankylosing spondylitis. Trimming shortened V by 9 bases and J by 8 bases, and 22 bases separated the two germline ends. The CDR3 length is 15 residues. Germline V gives CDR1 MGHRA, CDR2 YSYEKL. Scientists made TCR beta libraries using quantitative 5'-RACE with molecular barcodes. TCRdb passed the 5' RACE reads through MiXCR, listing each CDR3 protein once. The data contain some 180,000 distinct CDR3 sequences, 15% to 20% of them singletons. Ten or more counts support this clonotype. The sequencing sample was made of blood, either unsorted or a sorted T cell fraction (not recorded which). The rearrangement links TRBV4-1 to TRBJ1-4; the D is unclear. The receptor was isolated from a male donor aged 10 to 30 with ankylosing spondylitis or in good health (not recorded which). The CDR3 loop reads CASRTLLGVGEKLFF. The CDR3 DNA is TGCGCCAGTCGCACCCTACTCGGGGTAGGGGAAAAACTGTTTTTT.